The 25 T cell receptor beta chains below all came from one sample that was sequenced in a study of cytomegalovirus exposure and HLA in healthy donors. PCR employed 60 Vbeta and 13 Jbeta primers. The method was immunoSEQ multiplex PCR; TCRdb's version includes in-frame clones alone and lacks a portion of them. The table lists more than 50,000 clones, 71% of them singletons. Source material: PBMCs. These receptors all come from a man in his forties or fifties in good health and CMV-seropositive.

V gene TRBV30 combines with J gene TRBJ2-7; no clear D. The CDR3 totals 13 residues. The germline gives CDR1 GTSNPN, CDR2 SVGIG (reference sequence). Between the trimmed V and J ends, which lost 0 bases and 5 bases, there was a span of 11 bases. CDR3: CAWSVLGRHEQYF. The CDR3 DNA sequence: TGTGCCTGGAGTGTTCTAGGTCGCCACGAGCAGTACTTC.

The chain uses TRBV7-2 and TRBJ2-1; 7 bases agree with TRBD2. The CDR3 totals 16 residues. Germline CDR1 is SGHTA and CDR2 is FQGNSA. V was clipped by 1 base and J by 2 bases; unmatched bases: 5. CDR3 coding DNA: TGTGCCAGCAGCTTAGGCGGGAGTCGCGCCTACAATGAGCAGTTCTTC. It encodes CASSLGGSRAYNEQFF.

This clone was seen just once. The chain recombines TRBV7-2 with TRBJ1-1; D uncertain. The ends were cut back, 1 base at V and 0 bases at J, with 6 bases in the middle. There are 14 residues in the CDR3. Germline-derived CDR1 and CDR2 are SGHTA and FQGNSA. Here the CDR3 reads CASSLVRVNTEAFF. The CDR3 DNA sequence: TGTGCCAGCAGCTTAGTGAGGGTGAACACTGAAGCTTTCTTT.

DNA of the CDR3: TGTGCCAGCAATCGAGAAAGATCACGGGTTTCGGCTGAAGCTTTCTTT. The encoded protein is CASNRERSRVSAEAFF. V gene TRBV27 combines with J gene TRBJ1-1, with no clear D. The germline V gene encodes CDR1 MNHEY and CDR2 SMNVEV (reference sequence). This CDR3 contains 16 residues. V shed 7 bases and J shed 6 bases, with 24 bases lying between them.

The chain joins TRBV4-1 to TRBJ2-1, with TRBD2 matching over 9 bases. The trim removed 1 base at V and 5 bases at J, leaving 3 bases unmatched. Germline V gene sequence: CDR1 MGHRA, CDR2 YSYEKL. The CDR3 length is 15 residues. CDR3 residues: CASSQVGLADNEQFF. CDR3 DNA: TGCGCCAGCAGCCAAGTGGGACTAGCTGACAATGAGCAGTTCTTC.

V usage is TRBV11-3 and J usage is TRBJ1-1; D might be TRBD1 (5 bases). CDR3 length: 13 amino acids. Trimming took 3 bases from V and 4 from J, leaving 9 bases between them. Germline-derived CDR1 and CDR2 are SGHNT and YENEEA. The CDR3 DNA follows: TGTGCCAGCAGCTTCGGAGGGGCCACTGAAGCTTTCTTT. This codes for CASSFGGATEAFF.

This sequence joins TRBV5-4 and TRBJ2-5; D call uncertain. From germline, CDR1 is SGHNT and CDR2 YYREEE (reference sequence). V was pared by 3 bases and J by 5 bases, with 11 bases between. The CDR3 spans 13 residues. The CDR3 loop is CASSSEPLETQYF. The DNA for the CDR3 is TGTGCCAGCAGCTCGGAGCCTTTGGAGACCCAGTACTTC.

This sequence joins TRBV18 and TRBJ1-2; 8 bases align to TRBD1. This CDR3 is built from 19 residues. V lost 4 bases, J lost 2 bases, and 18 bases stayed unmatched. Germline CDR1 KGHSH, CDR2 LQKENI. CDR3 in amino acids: CASSLRQGSSQMGNYGYTF. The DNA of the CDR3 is TGTGCCAGCTCACTGCGACAGGGGTCATCCCAAATGGGGAACTATGGCTACACCTTC.

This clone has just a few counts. CDR3 in amino acids: CASSGTGKNIQYF. DNA of the CDR3: TGCGCCAGCAGTGGGACAGGAAAAAACATTCAGTACTTC. The chain joins TRBV10-1 to TRBJ2-4, with TRBD1 matching over 7 bases. V shed 4 bases and J 4 bases; nucleotides not matched to a gene: 1. The CDR3 sequence is 13 residues long. Germline CDR1 reads WNHNN; CDR2 reads SYGVQD (reference sequence).

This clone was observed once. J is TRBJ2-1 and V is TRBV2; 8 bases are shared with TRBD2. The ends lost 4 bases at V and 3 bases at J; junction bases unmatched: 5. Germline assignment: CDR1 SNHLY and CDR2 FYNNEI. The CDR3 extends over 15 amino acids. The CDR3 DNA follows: TGTGCCAGCAGTGTGACTAGCGTGGGCTACAATGAGCAGTTCTTC. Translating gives CASSVTSVGYNEQFF.

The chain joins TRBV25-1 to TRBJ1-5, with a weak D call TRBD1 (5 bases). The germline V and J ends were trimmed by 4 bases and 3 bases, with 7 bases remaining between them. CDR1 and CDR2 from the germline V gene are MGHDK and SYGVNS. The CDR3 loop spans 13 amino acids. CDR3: CASSVRDNQPQHF. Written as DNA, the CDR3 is TGTGCCAGCAGTGTCAGGGACAATCAGCCCCAGCATTTT.

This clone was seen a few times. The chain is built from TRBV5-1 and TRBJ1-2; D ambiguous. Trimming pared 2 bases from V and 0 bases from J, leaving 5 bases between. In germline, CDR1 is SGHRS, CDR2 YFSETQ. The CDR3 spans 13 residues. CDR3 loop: CASSFSANYGYTF. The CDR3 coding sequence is TGCGCCAGCAGCTTTTCAGCTAACTATGGCTACACCTTC.

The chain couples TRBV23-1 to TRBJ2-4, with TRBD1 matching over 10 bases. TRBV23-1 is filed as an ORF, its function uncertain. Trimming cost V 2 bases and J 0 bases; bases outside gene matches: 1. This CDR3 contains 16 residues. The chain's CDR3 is CASSQRQGAAKNIQYF. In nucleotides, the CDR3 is TGCGCCAGCAGTCAAAGACAGGGGGCAGCCAAAAACATTCAGTACTTC.

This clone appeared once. The CDR3 DNA follows: TGTGCCAGCTACGATAGCGGGAGCAATGAGCAGTTCTTC. Protein: CASYDSGSNEQFF. The chain has TRBV6-5 and TRBJ2-1, with 9 nucleotides matching TRBD2. The ends lost 8 bases at V and 6 bases at J; junction bases unmatched: 5. Germline V gene data show CDR1 as MNHEY and CDR2 as SVGAGI. This CDR3 comprises 13 residues.

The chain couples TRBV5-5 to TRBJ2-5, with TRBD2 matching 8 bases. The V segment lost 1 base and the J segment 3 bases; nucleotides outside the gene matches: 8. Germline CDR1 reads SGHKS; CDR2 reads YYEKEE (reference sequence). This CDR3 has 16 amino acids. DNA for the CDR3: TGTGCCAGCAGCTTGCGGGAGCGGGGGATCAAAGAGACCCAGTACTTC. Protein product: CASSLRERGIKETQYF.

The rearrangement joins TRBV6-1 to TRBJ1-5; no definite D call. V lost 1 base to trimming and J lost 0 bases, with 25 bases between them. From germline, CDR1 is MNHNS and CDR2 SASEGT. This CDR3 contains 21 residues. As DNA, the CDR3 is TGTGCCAGCAGTGAAGTCGTAGGAGTTAGGGTTAGCGGAACTAGCAATCAGCCCCAGCATTTT. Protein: CASSEVVGVRVSGTSNQPQHF.

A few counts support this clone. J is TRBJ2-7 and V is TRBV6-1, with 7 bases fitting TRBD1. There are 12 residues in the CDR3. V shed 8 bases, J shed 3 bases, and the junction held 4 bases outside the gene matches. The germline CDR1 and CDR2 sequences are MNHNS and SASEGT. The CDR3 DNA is TGTGCCAGCGGTAGACAGGGCTACGAGCAGTACTTC. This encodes CASGRQGYEQYF.

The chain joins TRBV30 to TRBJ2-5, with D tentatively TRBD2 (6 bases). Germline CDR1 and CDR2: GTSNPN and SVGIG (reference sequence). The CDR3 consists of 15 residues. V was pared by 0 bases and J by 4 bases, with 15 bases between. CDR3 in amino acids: CAWSVSLVGGETQYF. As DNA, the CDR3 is TGTGCCTGGAGTGTTTCTCTAGTGGGGGGAGAGACCCAGTACTTC.

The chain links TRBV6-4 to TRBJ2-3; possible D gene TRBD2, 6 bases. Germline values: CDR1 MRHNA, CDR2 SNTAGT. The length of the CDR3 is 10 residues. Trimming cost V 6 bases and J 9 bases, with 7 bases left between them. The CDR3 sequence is CASRGRTQYF. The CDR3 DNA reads TGTGCCAGCAGAGGGAGGACGCAGTATTTT.

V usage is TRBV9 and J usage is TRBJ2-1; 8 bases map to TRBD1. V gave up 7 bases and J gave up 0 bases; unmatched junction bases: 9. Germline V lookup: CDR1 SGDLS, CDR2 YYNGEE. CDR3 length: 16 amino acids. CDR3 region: CASPQRGQGSYNEQFF. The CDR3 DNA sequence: TGTGCCAGCCCTCAGCGAGGACAGGGCTCCTACAATGAGCAGTTCTTC.

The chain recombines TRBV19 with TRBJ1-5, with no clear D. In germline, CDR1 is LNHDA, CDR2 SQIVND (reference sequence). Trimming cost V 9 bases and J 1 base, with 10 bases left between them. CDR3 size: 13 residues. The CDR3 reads CASRPGSNQPQHF. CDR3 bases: TGTGCCAGCCGACCCGGGAGCAATCAGCCCCAGCATTTT.

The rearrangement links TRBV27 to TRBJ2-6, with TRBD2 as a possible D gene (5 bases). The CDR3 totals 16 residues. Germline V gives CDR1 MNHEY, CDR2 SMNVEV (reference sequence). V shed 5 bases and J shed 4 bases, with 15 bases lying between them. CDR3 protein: CASSVTGREGANVLTF. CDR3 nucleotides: TGTGCCAGCAGTGTAACGGGTCGGGAAGGGGCCAACGTCCTGACTTTC.

The CDR3 region has the DNA TGTGCCAGCAGCGCCACGGGACAGGGGAACACTGAAGCTTTCTTT. It codes for CASSATGQGNTEAFF. The chain couples TRBV5-4 to TRBJ1-1, with 9 bases matching TRBD1. Per the germline V gene, CDR1 is SGHNT and CDR2 is YYREEE (reference sequence). The CDR3 loop spans 15 amino acids. V was pared by 4 bases and J by 1 base, with 5 bases of the junction left unmatched.

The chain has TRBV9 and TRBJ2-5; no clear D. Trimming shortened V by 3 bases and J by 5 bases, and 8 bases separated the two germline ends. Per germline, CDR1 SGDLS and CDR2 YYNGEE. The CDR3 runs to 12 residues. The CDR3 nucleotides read TGTGCCAGCAGCGGCGATAGTGAGACCCAGTACTTC. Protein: CASSGDSETQYF.

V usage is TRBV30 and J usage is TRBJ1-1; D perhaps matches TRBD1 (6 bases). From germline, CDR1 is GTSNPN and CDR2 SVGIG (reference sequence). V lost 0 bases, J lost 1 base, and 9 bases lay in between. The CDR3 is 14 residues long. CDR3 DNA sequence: TGTGCCTGGAGTGTAAGGGGGAGGAACACTGAAGCTTTCTTT. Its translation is CAWSVRGRNTEAFF.